Listed here is a single T cell receptor beta chain. The data are from a study of blood T cell repertoires in COVID-19. Study overall: Both acute and convalescent COVID-19 samples were obtained from the United States, Italy and Spain. The cDNA or gDNA used as material had been derived from T cells, B-cell-depleted T cells, or PBMCs.

Original analysis: Researchers report that nucleated cell counts were estimated from reference gene primer amplification. This table comes from immunoSEQ multiplex PCR, and its TCRdb copy is limited to in-frame clones, with some not included. V, J and clone size are taken as reported in that table, and D and trimming were inferred from the DNA itself. This repertoire shows about 64,000 clones, approximately 78% found once; its top ten account for around 12%. The CDR3 contains 14 residues. J lost 3 bases, V lost 5 bases, and 5 bases had no gene match. In germline, CDR1 is MDHEN, CDR2 SYDVKM. J is TRBJ1-1 and V is TRBV28; 8 nucleotides match TRBD1. Material for sequencing was peripheral blood. The sequence derives from a human donor in a cohort sampled during active COVID-19. The CDR3 region is CASSPLDRDTEAFF. CDR3 DNA sequence: TGTGCCAGCAGTCCGCTGGACAGGGACACTGAAGCTTTCTTT.